This T cell receptor beta chain was obtained from a study of T cell repertoires in cytomegalovirus infection. Overall study context: Both a matching HLA type and CMV infection were indicated by public TCR beta signatures. Overall study results and limits: HLA-C-restricted TCR beta clonotypes specific for CMV led the ex vivo response. Summed frequency of public TCR beta families distinguished CMV carriers with the relevant HLA.

MiXCR, applied by TCRdb to the reads, yields one record per CDR3 protein. Counted here are 450,000 to 650,000 distinct CDR3 sequences, about 26% occurring once; the ten biggest clones make up less than 15%. A word on this clonotype: The antigen is unknown.

The CDR3 consists of 16 residues. V was pared by 2 bases and J by 6 bases, with 17 bases between. Germline V lookup: CDR1 MGHRA, CDR2 YSYEKL. The chain has TRBV4-1 and TRBJ2-1; D is unclear. The clonotype was recovered from a human donor in good health (CMV status not recorded). Some clones in this sample may be carry-over from other donors' samples. The sample was PBMCs. The CDR3 reads CASSQNPSGPLNEQFF. CDR3 in DNA: TGCGCCAGCAGCCAAAACCCGTCGGGCCCCCTCAATGAGCAGTTCTTC.